The 23 T cell receptor beta chains reported below all come from one sample, sequenced in a study of response to subunit inactivated influenza vaccine. From the RT-PCR reads, TCRdb called clonotypes with MiXCR, one entry per CDR3 protein. The sample includes some 500,000 distinct CDR3 sequences, roughly 25% of them seen just once. The source was CD4+ T cells sorted from PBMCs, collected roughly 5 days after vaccination. All receptors derive from a man between 45 and 60 years old who received an inactivated influenza vaccine.

The V gene is TRBV6-2 or TRBV6-3, the J gene TRBJ2-7; 10 bases line up with TRBD2. V lost 5 bases to trimming and J lost 1 base; unmatched junction nucleotides: 2. From germline, CDR1 is MNHEY and CDR2 SVGEGT. CDR3 length: 14 amino acids. The CDR3 DNA reads as TGTGCCAGCAGTCGACTAGCGGGTTCCTACGAGCAGTACTTC. Translation: CASSRLAGSYEQYF.

The V gene is TRBV30, the J gene TRBJ2-2, with TRBD2 matching over 10 bases. The germline CDR1 and CDR2 sequences are GTSNPN and SVGIG (reference sequence). There are 14 residues in the CDR3. V was clipped by 1 base and J by 8 bases; unmatched bases: 4. The CDR3, as DNA: TGTGCCTGGAGTGCGGGACTAGCGTCGGGGGAGCTGTTTTTT. This gives the protein CAWSAGLASGELFF.

The sample holds a few counts of this clonotype. The genes are TRBV20-1 and TRBJ2-5; maybe TRBD1 (6 bases). In germline, CDR1 is DFQATT, CDR2 SNEGSKA (reference sequence). CDR3 size: 12 residues. The ends were cut back, 4 bases at V and 5 bases at J, with 11 bases in the middle. The CDR3 reads CSANRDTETQYF. CDR3 sequence (DNA): TGCAGTGCTAACCGGGACACTGAGACCCAGTACTTC.

The sample holds a few counts of this clonotype. The genes are TRBV25-1 and TRBJ2-3, with unresolved D. The CDR3 totals 13 residues. CDR1 MGHDK and CDR2 SYGVNS come from the germline V gene. V shed 3 bases and J shed 9 bases, with 13 bases lying between them. The CDR3 coding sequence is TGTGCCAGCAGTGACCGCGGAGCAGGCACGCAGTATTTT. Residues: CASSDRGAGTQYF.

The V call is TRBV10-2, the J call TRBJ2-3; D may match TRBD1 or TRBD2 (6 bases each). Trimming left V 5 bases short and J 2 bases short, with 14 bases between. Germline values: CDR1 WSHSY, CDR2 SAAADI. The CDR3 consists of 15 residues. The CDR3 is CASSRGTPNTDTQYF. DNA of the CDR3: TGCGCCAGCAGTCGGGGGACACCCAACACAGATACGCAGTATTTT.

This clonotype was observed a few times. The chain is built from TRBV12-3 or TRBV12-4 and TRBJ2-5; the D gene is possibly TRBD1 (5 bases). The V gene lost 3 bases and the J gene lost 1 base, with 12 bases spanning the gap. The CDR3 consists of 15 residues. The CDR3 sequence is CASSFLGAGQETQYF. Here the CDR3 DNA reads TGTGCCAGCAGTTTCCTTGGGGCAGGCCAAGAGACCCAGTACTTC.

A remark on this clonotype: Its ends do not fully match the called genes, so a read error is possible. The gene calls are TRBV20-1 and TRBJ2-3; 7 bases align to TRBD2. This CDR3 region has 15 residues. The germline CDR1 and CDR2 sequences are DFQATT and SNEGSKA (reference sequence). CDR3 DNA sequence: TGCAGTCCTAGAATTGCGGGAGTTAATACAGATACGCAGTATTTT. Translation gives CSPRIAGVNTDTQYF.

V gene TRBV27 combines with J gene TRBJ2-5; 8 bases agree with TRBD1. With 6 bases clipped from V and 5 bases from J, the junction kept 5 bases outside the gene matches. The length of the CDR3 is 13 residues. Per germline, CDR1 MNHEY and CDR2 SMNVEV (reference sequence). The CDR3 sequence is CASRPTGVETQYF. DNA of the CDR3: TGTGCCAGCAGACCGACAGGGGTGGAGACCCAGTACTTC.

J is TRBJ2-2 and V is TRBV5-1, with 11 bases matching TRBD1. In germline, CDR1 is SGHRS, CDR2 YFSETQ. This CDR3 comprises 15 residues. With V trimmed by 3 bases and J by 5 bases, 3 bases remained unmatched. The DNA for the CDR3 is TGCGCCAGCAGCTGGGGACAGGGGGGAACCGGGGAGCTGTTTTTT. Translated: CASSWGQGGTGELFF.

Concerning this clonotype itself: Its ends do not fully match the called genes, so a read error is possible. The rearrangement links TRBV20-1 to TRBJ2-3; 9 bases map to TRBD2. The V gene's germline CDR1 is DFQATT and CDR2 SNEGSKA (reference sequence). The CDR3 sequence is 16 residues long. This chain's CDR3 is CCARDRRLAATDTQYF. In DNA, the CDR3 is TGCTGTGCTAGAGATCGAAGACTAGCGGCCACTGATACGCAGTATTTT.

The chain employs TRBV15 and TRBJ1-4; 9 bases map to TRBD1. Trimming at V came to 5 bases and at J to 8 bases, leaving 6 bases not matched to a gene. Germline-derived CDR1 and CDR2 are LNHNV and YYDKDF (reference sequence). The CDR3 is made up of 14 amino acids. Written as DNA, the CDR3 is TGTGCCACCAGCTCGACCGGGACAGGGGAAAAACTGTTTTTT. It codes for CATSSTGTGEKLFF.

This chain joins TRBV20-1 and TRBJ2-1, with D perhaps being TRBD1 or TRBD2 (5 bases each). Germline values: CDR1 DFQATT, CDR2 SNEGSKA (reference sequence). The V end was cut by 6 bases, the J end by 5 bases, with 20 bases between. This CDR3 comprises 15 residues. For the CDR3, the DNA is TGCAGTGCGGCGAATGCCGGGACGATTAACAATGAGCAGTTCTTC. Amino acid sequence: CSAANAGTINNEQFF.

The chain carries TRBV12-3 or TRBV12-4 and TRBJ2-1; the D gene is possibly TRBD2 (5 bases). The CDR3 is 13 residues long. V gave up 9 bases and J gave up 5 bases, with 14 bases separating them. CDR3 nucleotide sequence: TGTGCCAGTGAAAGCGGACCTAACAATGAGCAGTTCTTC. Its protein product is CASESGPNNEQFF.

This clonotype occurred a few times. The rearrangement links TRBV15 to TRBJ2-5; no reliable D call. Germline V lookup: CDR1 LNHNV, CDR2 YYDKDF (reference sequence). The CDR3 spans 13 residues. V was cut by 1 base and J by 4 bases, with 7 bases left in between. The CDR3 is CATSRGQLETQYF. CDR3 nucleotide sequence: TGTGCCACCAGCAGAGGTCAGTTAGAGACCCAGTACTTC.

This clonotype has at least ten counts. The chain has TRBV25-1 and TRBJ2-2; D gene ambiguous. The CDR3 has 12 amino acids. Germline V CDR1 and CDR2: MGHDK, SYGVNS. V lost 3 bases and J 3 bases, leaving 2 bases between the germline ends. The chain's CDR3 is CASSEYTGELFF. CDR3 bases: TGTGCCAGCAGTGAGTACACCGGGGAGCTGTTTTTT. The full variable domain, its missing parts supplied by reference TRBV25-1 and TRBJ2-2, is EADIYQTPRYLVIGTGKKITLECSQTMGHDKMYWYQQDPGMELHLIHYSYGVNSTEKGDLSSESTVSRIRTEHFPLTLESARPSHTSQYLCASSEYTGELFFGEGSRLTVL.

The V gene is TRBV6-1, the J gene TRBJ2-2; 8 positions match TRBD1. The germline gives CDR1 MNHNS, CDR2 SASEGT. The CDR3 runs to 13 residues. The ends lost 6 bases at V and 9 bases at J; junction bases unmatched: 6. The CDR3 is CASRDRGGRELFF. The CDR3 nucleotides read TGTGCCAGCAGAGACAGGGGAGGCCGGGAGCTGTTTTTT.

This clonotype was detected ten times or more. The CDR3 DNA reads TGCAGTGCTTTTACTCCAGGGATCCGACAGCCCCAGCATTTT. Encoded protein: CSAFTPGIRQPQHF. The chain combines TRBV20-1 with TRBJ1-5; perhaps TRBD1 as D (5 bases). V was trimmed by 5 bases and J by 7 bases, leaving 18 bases between them. The CDR3 is made up of 14 amino acids. The germline V gene has CDR1 DFQATT and CDR2 SNEGSKA (reference sequence).

The rearrangement joins TRBV5-1 to TRBJ2-7; D perhaps matches TRBD1 (6 bases). Trimming pared 3 bases from V and 4 bases from J, leaving 14 bases between. CDR1 and CDR2 (germline): SGHRS, YFSETQ. The CDR3 loop spans 14 amino acids. CDR3 sequence: CASSSPPGTYEQYF. The CDR3 bases are TGCGCCAGCAGCTCCCCGCCTGGGACATACGAGCAGTACTTC. Combining the CDR3 with reference TRBV5-1 and TRBJ2-7 gives the whole variable domain KAGVTQTPRYLIKTRGQQVTLSCSPISGHRSVSWYQQTPGQGLQFLFEYFSETQRNKGNFPGRFSGRQFSNSRSEMNVSTLELGDSALYLCASSSPPGTYEQYFGPGTRLTVT.

This clonotype was seen more than once but under ten times. V and J are TRBV12-3 or TRBV12-4 and TRBJ2-3; 9 bases are a match to TRBD2. Trimming took 7 bases from V and 0 from J; bases not matched to a gene: 11. The CDR3 length is 17 residues. This CDR3 is CASTLAGTATSTDTQYF. CDR3 DNA sequence: TGTGCCAGCACGCTAGCGGGGACGGCAACCAGCACAGATACGCAGTATTTT.

The rearrangement links TRBV4-1 to TRBJ2-5, with TRBD2 matching over 8 bases. The CDR3 length is 16 residues. V gave up 0 bases and J gave up 2 bases; unmatched junction bases: 5. Germline assignment: CDR1 MGHRA and CDR2 YSYEKL. In nucleotides, the CDR3 is TGCGCCAGCAGCCAAGACGGGAGCGGGAGACAAGAGACCCAGTACTTC. As protein: CASSQDGSGRQETQYF.

This clonotype was seen only a few times. The V and J genes are TRBV5-1 and TRBJ1-4; TRBD1 agrees at 10 bases. The CDR3 has 15 residues. Looked up from germline, CDR1 is SGHRS and CDR2 is YFSETQ. The junction had 9 bases not matched to a gene; V was cut back by 5 bases and J by 8 bases. The CDR3 loop reads CASRLLGTGVEKLFF. CDR3 nucleotide sequence: TGCGCCAGCAGACTGCTGGGGACAGGGGTAGAAAAACTGTTTTTT.

This clonotype has more than one count but fewer than ten. This rearrangement joins TRBV20-1 to TRBJ1-2; a weak D match, TRBD1 (6 bases). The CDR3 is 13 amino acids. Trimming stripped 7 bases from V and 5 bases from J, with 17 bases between. Germline loops: CDR1 DFQATT, CDR2 SNEGSKA (reference sequence). Here the CDR3 reads CSVWSTGIYGYTF. The CDR3 nucleotides are TGCAGTGTTTGGTCAACAGGGATTTATGGCTACACCTTC.

This clonotype was detected only a few times. This chain connects TRBV7-2 to TRBJ2-7; D gene ambiguous. Trimming removed 2 bases from V and 6 bases from J, with 11 bases in between. The CDR3 has 13 residues. CDR1 is SGHTA, CDR2 FQGNSA, per germline. CDR3: CASSLIGEGEQYF. CDR3 coding DNA: TGTGCCAGCAGCTTAATTGGGGAAGGCGAGCAGTACTTC.